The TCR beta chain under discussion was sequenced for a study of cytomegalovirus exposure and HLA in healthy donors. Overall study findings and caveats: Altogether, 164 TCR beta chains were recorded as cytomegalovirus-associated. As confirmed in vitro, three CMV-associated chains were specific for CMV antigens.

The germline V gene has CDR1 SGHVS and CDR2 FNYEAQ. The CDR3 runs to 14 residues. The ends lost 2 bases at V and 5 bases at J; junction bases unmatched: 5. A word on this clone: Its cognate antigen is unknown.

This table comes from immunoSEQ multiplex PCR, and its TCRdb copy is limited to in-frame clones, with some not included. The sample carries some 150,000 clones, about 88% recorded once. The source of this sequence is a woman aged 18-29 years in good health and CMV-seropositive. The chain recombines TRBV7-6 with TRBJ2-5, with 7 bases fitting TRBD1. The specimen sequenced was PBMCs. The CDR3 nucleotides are TGTGCCAGCAGCTTAACGAGGGGGCACGAGACCCAGTACTTC. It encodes CASSLTRGHETQYF. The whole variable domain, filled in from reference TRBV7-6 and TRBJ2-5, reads GAGVSQSPRYKVTKRGQDVALRCDPISGHVSLYWYRQALGQGPEFLTYFNYEAQQDKSGLPNDRFSAERPEGSISTLTIQRTEQRDSAMYRCASSLTRGHETQYFGPGTRLLVL.